The clone carrying this T cell receptor beta chain is categorized as medium-sized. Its antigen is not known. The CDR3 totals 16 residues. V was pared by 5 bases and J by 8 bases, with 9 bases of the junction left unmatched. Germline V gives CDR1 KGHSH, CDR2 LQKENI. TCRdb keeps only in-frame clones here, not all; method: immunoSEQ multiplex PCR. Of roughly 11,000 clones listed, around 46% are singletons. The sample belongs to a study of siplizumab effects on memory and regulatory T cells. General study results and limits: Proliferating Tregs' suppressive function in siplizumab cultures went unconfirmed. Naive T cells looked more diverse than memory cells and looked like major alloresponse contributors. Roughly 80-95% of proliferating clones (CD4+ or CD8+) could not be assigned a naive or memory phenotype.

A 37°C coculture lasting approximately 6 days was applied to the mixed lymphocyte reaction cells. This sequence joins TRBV18 and TRBJ1-4; 12 bases agree with TRBD1. This receptor was taken from a human donor in good health; the cells came from an allogeneic mixed lymphocyte reaction. Some clones in this sample may be carry-over from other donors' samples. The sample comprised CFSE-low (dividing) CD8+ T cells sorted from an allogeneic mixed lymphocyte reaction. The CDR3 sequence is CASSFRDRGLGEKLFF. CDR3 DNA sequence: TGTGCCAGCTCATTCCGGGACAGGGGGCTTGGGGAAAAACTGTTTTTT.